What follows is one T cell receptor beta chain and its context. Its matching antigen is unknown. The sample comes from a study of cytomegalovirus exposure and HLA in healthy donors. Study-level results: It has been reported that TCR beta sequences accurately predicted the HLA-A and HLA-B alleles of most subjects.

PCR was performed using 60 Vbeta and 13 Jbeta primers. Using immunoSEQ multiplex PCR, the repertoire was profiled, and TCRdb retains in-frame clones only, with some absent. The sample yields some 150,000 clones, 81% seen once. The TCR originated in a woman between 18 and 29 years old in good health and CMV-seropositive. The material sequenced was PBMCs.

The CDR3 region has the DNA TGTGCCAGCAGCGTTAAAAACAGGGGGGACACTGAAGCTTTCTTT. The encoded protein is CASSVKNRGDTEAFF. The gene calls are TRBV9 and TRBJ1-1, with 8 nucleotides matching TRBD1. Looked up from germline, CDR1 is SGDLS and CDR2 is YYNGEE. V shed 2 bases and J 3 bases; nucleotides not matched to a gene: 6. The CDR3 extends over 15 amino acids.